The clone carrying this T cell receptor beta chain was observed a single time. The sample is drawn from a study of CD8 T cells in Susac syndrome. After removal of 5 bases from V and 1 base from J, the junction contained 17 bases not matched to a gene. The CDR3 runs to 19 residues. CDR1 and CDR2 from the germline V gene are SEHNR and FQNEAQ (reference sequence). RNA, at roughly 0.45 to 1 ug, was reverse transcribed with random hexamers. In TCRdb, the immunoSEQ multiplex PCR reads were re-called with MiXCR into one record per CDR3 protein. The data show roughly 150,000 distinct CDR3 sequences, with 94% seen just once and roughly 0.19% held by the top ten.

This TCR was sampled from a human donor with multiple sclerosis. The V gene is TRBV7-9, the J gene TRBJ2-4, with 7 bases aligning to TRBD1. The sequenced sample consisted of CD8+ T cells from PBMCs. The CDR3 here is CASSHSGAQGLFAKNIQYF. Written as DNA, the CDR3 is TGTGCCAGCAGCCACTCTGGAGCACAGGGGTTATTCGCCAAAAACATTCAGTACTTC. The full variable domain, with the rest looked up from reference TRBV7-9 and TRBJ2-4, is DTGVSQNPRHKITKRGQNVTFRCDPISEHNRLYWYRQTLGQGPEFLTYFQNEAQLEKSRLLSDRFSAERPKGSFSTLEIQRTEQGDSAMYLCASSHSGAQGLFAKNIQYFGAGTRLSVL.